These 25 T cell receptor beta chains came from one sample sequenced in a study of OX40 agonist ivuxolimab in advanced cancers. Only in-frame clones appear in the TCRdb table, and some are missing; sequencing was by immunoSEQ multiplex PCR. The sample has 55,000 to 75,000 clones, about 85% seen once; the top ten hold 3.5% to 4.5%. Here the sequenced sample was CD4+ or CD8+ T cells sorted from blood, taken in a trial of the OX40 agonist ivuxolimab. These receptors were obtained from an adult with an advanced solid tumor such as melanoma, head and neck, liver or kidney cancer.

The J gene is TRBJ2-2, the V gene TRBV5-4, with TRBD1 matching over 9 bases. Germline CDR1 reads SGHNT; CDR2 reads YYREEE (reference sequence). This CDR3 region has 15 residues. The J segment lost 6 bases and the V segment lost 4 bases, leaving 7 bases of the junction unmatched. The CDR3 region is CASSPQGAEAGELFF. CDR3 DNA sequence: TGTGCCAGCAGCCCACAGGGGGCAGAGGCCGGGGAGCTGTTTTTT. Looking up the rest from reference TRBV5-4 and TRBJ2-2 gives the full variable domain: ETGVTQSPTHLIKTRGQQVTLRCSSQSGHNTVSWYQQALGQGPQFIFQYYREEENGRGNFPPRFSGLQFPNYSSELNVNALELDDSALYLCASSPQGAEAGELFFGEGSRLTVL.

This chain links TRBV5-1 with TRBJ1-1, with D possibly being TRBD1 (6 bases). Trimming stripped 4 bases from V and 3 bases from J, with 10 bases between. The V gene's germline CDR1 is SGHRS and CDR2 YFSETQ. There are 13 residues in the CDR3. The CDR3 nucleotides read TGCGCCAGCAGCCTCAGGGGTGACACTGAAGCTTTCTTT. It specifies CASSLRGDTEAFF.

Here the CDR3 DNA reads TGTGCCAGCACCTTAGCGGGCTCTGGAAACACCATATATTTT. Translation: CASTLAGSGNTIYF. This sequence joins TRBV28 and TRBJ1-3; D gene unclear. The germline CDR1 and CDR2 sequences are MDHEN and SYDVKM. This CDR3 has 14 residues. V was trimmed by 7 bases and J by 0 bases, leaving 10 bases between them.

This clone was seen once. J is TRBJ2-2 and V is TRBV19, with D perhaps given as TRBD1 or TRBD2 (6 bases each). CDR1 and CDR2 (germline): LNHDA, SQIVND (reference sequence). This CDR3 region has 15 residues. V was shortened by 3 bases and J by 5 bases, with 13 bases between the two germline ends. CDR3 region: CASSMRGGFTGELFF. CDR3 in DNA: TGTGCCAGTAGTATGAGAGGGGGGTTTACCGGGGAGCTGTTTTTT.

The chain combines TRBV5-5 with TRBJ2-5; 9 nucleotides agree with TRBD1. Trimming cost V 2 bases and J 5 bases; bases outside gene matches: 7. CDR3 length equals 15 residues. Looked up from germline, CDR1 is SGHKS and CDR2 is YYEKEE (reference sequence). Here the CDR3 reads CASSLGTGKGETQYF. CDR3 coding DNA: TGTGCCAGCAGCTTAGGGACAGGGAAGGGGGAGACCCAGTACTTC.

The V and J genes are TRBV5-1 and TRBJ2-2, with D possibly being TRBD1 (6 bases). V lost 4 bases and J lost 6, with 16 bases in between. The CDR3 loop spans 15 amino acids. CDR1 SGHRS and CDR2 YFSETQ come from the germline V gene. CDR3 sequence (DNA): TGCGCCAGCAGCCCACGACAGGTCATATCCGGGGAGCTGTTTTTT. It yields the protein CASSPRQVISGELFF.

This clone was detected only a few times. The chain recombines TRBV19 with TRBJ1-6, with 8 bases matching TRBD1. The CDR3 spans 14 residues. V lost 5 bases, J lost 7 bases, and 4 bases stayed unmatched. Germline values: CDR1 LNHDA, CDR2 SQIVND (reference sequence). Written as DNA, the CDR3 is TGTGCCAGTAGTGTGACAGGGGACAATTCACCCCTCCACTTT. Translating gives CASSVTGDNSPLHF.

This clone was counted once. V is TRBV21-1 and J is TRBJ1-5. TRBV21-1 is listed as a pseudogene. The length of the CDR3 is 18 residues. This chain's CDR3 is CASSKGHSRDVFNQPQHF. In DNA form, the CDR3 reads TGTGCCAGCAGCAAAGGCCACTCGCGGGATGTGTTCAATCAGCCCCAGCATTTT.

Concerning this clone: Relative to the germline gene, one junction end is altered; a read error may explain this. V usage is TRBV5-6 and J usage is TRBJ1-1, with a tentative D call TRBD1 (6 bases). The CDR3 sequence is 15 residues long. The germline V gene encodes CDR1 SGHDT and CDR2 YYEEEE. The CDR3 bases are TGTGCCAGCGGCTTGGCGAAAGGGGGACGCACTGAAGCTTTCTTT. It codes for CASGLAKGGRTEAFF.

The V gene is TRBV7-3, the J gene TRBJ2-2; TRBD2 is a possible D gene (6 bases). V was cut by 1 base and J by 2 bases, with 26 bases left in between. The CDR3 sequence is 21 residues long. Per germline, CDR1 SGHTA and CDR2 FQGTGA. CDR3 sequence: CASSLKAGPTSWNLNTGELFF. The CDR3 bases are TGTGCCAGCAGCTTAAAGGCGGGGCCAACCTCCTGGAACCTTAACACCGGGGAGCTGTTTTTT.

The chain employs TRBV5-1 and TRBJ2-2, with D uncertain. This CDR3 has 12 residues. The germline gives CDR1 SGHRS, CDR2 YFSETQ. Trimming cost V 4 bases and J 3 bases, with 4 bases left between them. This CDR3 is CASSEYTGELFF. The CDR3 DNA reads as TGCGCCAGCAGCGAGTACACCGGGGAGCTGTTTTTT.

For the CDR3, the DNA is TGTGCCAGCAGCTTAATGGGGAGCAATCAGCCCCAGCATTTT. Residues: CASSLMGSNQPQHF. This sequence joins TRBV7-2 and TRBJ1-5; D unresolved. Germline V lookup: CDR1 SGHTA, CDR2 FQGNSA. V lost 2 bases and J lost 1, with 6 bases in between. There are 14 residues in the CDR3.

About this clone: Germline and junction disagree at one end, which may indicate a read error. The CDR3 bases are TGTGCCAGCAGTGAAGTCCAGGTCTCCTGCGAGCAGTACTTC. This translates into CASSEVQVSCEQYF. The genes are TRBV6-1 and TRBJ2-7, with D uncertain. This CDR3 comprises 14 residues. From germline, CDR1 is MNHNS and CDR2 SASEGT.

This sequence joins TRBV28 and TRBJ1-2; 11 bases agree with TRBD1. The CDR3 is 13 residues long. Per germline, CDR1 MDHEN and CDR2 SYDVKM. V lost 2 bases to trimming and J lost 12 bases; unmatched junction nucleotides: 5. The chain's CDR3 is CASSLGTGGIHTF. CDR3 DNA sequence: TGTGCCAGCAGTTTAGGGACAGGGGGGATACACACCTTC.

This CDR3 reads CASSLVAGLDSYEQYF. DNA for the CDR3: TGTGCCAGCAGCTTAGTCGCGGGACTAGACTCCTACGAGCAGTACTTC. This chain links TRBV7-6 with TRBJ2-7, with 8 bases that match TRBD2. This CDR3 spans 16 amino acids. In germline, CDR1 is SGHVS, CDR2 FNYEAQ. Unmatched junction bases numbered 5, after V lost 1 base and J lost 0 bases.

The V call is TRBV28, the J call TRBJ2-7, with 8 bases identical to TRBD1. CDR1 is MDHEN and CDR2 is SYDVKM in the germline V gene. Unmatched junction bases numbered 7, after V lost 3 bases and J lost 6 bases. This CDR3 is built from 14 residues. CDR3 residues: CASSLDRVIREQYF. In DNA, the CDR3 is TGTGCCAGCAGTTTGGACAGGGTTATTCGCGAGCAGTACTTC.

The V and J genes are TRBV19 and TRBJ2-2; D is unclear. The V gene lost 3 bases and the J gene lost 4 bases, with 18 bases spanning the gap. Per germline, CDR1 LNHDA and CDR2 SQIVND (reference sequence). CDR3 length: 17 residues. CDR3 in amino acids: CASSIGRTGGSTGELFF. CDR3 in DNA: TGTGCCAGTAGTATCGGGCGAACGGGCGGCTCCACCGGGGAGCTGTTTTTT.

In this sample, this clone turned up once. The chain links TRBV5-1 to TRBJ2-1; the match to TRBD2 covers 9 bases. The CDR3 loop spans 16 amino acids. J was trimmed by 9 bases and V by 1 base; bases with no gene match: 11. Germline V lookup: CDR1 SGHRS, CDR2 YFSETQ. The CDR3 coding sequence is TGCGCCAGCAGCTTGCAAGGCGGGAGGGGCGGCGGTGAGCAGTTCTTC. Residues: CASSLQGGRGGGEQFF.

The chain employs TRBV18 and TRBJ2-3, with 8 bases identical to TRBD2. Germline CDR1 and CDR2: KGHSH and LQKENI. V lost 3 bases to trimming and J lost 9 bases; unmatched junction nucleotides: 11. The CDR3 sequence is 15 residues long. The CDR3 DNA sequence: TGTGCCAGCTCACCTGCCAGCGGGAGAGGGGACACGCAGTATTTT. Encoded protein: CASSPASGRGDTQYF.

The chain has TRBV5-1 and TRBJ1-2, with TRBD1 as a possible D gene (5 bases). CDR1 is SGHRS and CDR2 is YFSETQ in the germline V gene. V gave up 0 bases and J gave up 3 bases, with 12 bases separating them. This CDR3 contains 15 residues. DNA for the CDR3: TGCGCCAGCAGCTTGGCCCCAGGGTTGGACTATGGCTACACCTTC. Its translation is CASSLAPGLDYGYTF.

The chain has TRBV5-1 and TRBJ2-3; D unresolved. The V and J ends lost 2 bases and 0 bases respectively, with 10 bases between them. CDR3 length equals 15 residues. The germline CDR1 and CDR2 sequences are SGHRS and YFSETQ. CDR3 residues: CASSLIGASTDTQYF. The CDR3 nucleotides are TGCGCCAGCAGCTTAATAGGAGCTAGCACAGATACGCAGTATTTT.

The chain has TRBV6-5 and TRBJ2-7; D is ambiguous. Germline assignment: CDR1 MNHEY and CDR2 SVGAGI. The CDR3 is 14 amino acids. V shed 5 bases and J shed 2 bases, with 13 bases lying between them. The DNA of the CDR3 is TGTGCCAGCAGTCAGCTCGACGGGCCCTACGAGCAGTACTTC. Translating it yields CASSQLDGPYEQYF.

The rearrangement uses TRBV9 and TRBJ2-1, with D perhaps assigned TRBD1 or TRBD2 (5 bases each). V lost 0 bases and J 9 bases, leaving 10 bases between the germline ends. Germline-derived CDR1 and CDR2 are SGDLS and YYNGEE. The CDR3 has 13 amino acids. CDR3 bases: TGTGCCAGCAGCGTAGTAGCAGGGACTGAGCAGTTCTTC. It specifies CASSVVAGTEQFF.

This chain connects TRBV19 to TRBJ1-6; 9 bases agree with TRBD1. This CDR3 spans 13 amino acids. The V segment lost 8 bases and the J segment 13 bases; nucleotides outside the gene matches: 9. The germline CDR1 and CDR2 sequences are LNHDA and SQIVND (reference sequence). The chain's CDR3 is CASADRGYSPLHF. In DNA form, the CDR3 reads TGTGCCAGTGCGGACAGGGGATACAGTCCCCTCCACTTT.

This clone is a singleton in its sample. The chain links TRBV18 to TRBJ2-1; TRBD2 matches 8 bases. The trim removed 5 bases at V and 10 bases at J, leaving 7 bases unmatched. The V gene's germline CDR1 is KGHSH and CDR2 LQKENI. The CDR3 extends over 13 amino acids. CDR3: CASSSLRLAEQFF. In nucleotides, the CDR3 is TGTGCCAGCTCATCACTAAGACTAGCGGAGCAGTTCTTC. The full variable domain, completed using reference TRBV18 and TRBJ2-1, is NAGVMQNPRHLVRRRGQEARLRCSPMKGHSHVYWYRQLPEEGLKFMVYLQKENIIDESGMPKERFSAEFPKEGPSILRIQQVVRGDSAAYFCASSSLRLAEQFFGPGTRLTVL.